This T cell receptor beta chain stems from a study of cytomegalovirus exposure and HLA in healthy donors. General observations from the study: It was 150 to 200 TCR beta chains that were listed as cytomegalovirus-associated. The authors confirmed in vitro that a few CMV-associated chains were specific for CMV antigens.

Comment on this clone: Its antigen is currently unknown.

The V gene's germline CDR1 is SEHNR and CDR2 FQNEAQ (reference sequence). With V trimmed by 8 bases and J by 8 bases, 3 bases remained unmatched. The CDR3 sequence is 13 residues long. TCRdb's copy holds only in-frame clones and misses some; the assay was immunoSEQ multiplex PCR. The table includes roughly 240,000 clones, about 86% detected once. V is TRBV7-9 and J is TRBJ1-6, with TRBD1 matching over 10 bases. This sequence was found in a man between 18 and 29 years old in good health and CMV-seronegative. The sample taken for sequencing was PBMCs. The CDR3 DNA reads TGTGCCAGCTCCGGGACAGGGGATTCACCCCTCCACTTT. It encodes CASSGTGDSPLHF.